The clone carrying this T cell receptor beta chain was found a few times. Its matching antigen is unknown. This specimen comes from a study of identical twins. Study findings and constraints: The presence of invariant MAIT and iNKT cells could partly confound analyses of zero-insertion sequences.

With template switching, a universal primer site was added, and the cDNA carried unique molecular identifiers. TCRdb fed the 5' RACE reads into MiXCR, producing one record per CDR3 protein. In the table there are hundreds of thousands of distinct CDR3 sequences, around 6% of which are singletons. Looked up from germline, CDR1 is GTSNPN and CDR2 is SVGIG (reference sequence). This CDR3 is built from 11 residues. Trimming stripped 2 bases from V and 6 bases from J, with 7 bases between. The clonotype comes from a man between 18 and 29 years old in good health. V gene TRBV30 combines with J gene TRBJ1-1; D remains ambiguous. Input material: naive T cells sorted from blood. This chain's CDR3 is CAWSTGAEAFF. The CDR3 nucleotides are TGTGCCTGGAGTACCGGGGCTGAAGCTTTCTTT.